These 8 T cell receptor beta chains were sequenced from one sample in a study of blood T cell repertoires in COVID-19. TCRdb's copy holds only in-frame clones and misses some; the assay was immunoSEQ multiplex PCR. The profile covers 250,000 to 400,000 clones, with 75% to 90% appearing a single time and less than 3.5% taken by the ten largest. Sequencing input: peripheral blood. Receptors were obtained from a woman in her 30s with COVID-19, enrolled during active disease.

This clone was seen just once. The J gene is TRBJ1-4, the V gene TRBV19, with D tentatively TRBD1 (6 bases). V lost 7 bases and J lost 6, with 21 bases in between. CDR3 length: 16 amino acids. Germline V gene lookup returns CDR1 LNHDA and CDR2 SQIVND (reference sequence). The CDR3 DNA is TGTGCCAGTACGCGTTACTCCTGGAAGGGGGATGAAAAACTGTTTTTT. It yields the protein CASTRYSWKGDEKLFF.

The chain employs TRBV27 and TRBJ1-5; possible D gene TRBD1, 5 bases. The V gene's germline CDR1 is MNHEY and CDR2 SMNVEV (reference sequence). The CDR3 is 15 residues long. V gave up 0 bases and J gave up 2 bases, with 8 bases separating them. The CDR3 DNA reads TGTGCCAGCAGTTTATCATGGGGGGGCAATCAGCCCCAGCATTTT. This sequence encodes CASSLSWGGNQPQHF.

This clone was seen more than once but under ten times. This chain joins TRBV14 and TRBJ2-3; TRBD2 agrees at 9 bases. V was clipped by 1 base and J by 7 bases; unmatched bases: 6. CDR1 is SGHDN and CDR2 is FVKESK in the germline V gene. CDR3 length: 15 amino acids. This CDR3 reads CASSQVAGGLNTQYF. For the CDR3, the DNA is TGTGCCAGCAGCCAAGTTGCGGGAGGGCTAAATACGCAGTATTTT.

The chain couples TRBV9 to TRBJ2-1; D possibly corresponds to TRBD2 (5 bases). The germline V gene encodes CDR1 SGDLS and CDR2 YYNGEE. The germline V and J ends were trimmed by 0 bases and 4 bases, with 14 bases remaining between them. The CDR3 length is 16 residues. CDR3 sequence (DNA): TGTGCCAGCAGCGTAGGTGAGGGAGCAATTTACAATGAGCAGTTCTTC. This codes for CASSVGEGAIYNEQFF.

The chain has TRBV6-1 and TRBJ2-7; TRBD1 aligns across 7 bases. The CDR3 spans 16 residues. V trimming: 0 bases; J trimming: 4 bases; junction bases outside the gene matches: 9. Germline-derived CDR1 and CDR2 are MNHNS and SASEGT. The CDR3 loop is CASSEARRDSFYEQYF. DNA for the CDR3: TGTGCCAGCAGTGAAGCGCGCAGGGACAGCTTTTACGAGCAGTACTTC.

As for this clone: This same CDR3 is encoded by further DNA sequences in the sample. The genes are TRBV5-1 and TRBJ2-1, with a possible D match to TRBD1 (5 bases). The germline gives CDR1 SGHRS, CDR2 YFSETQ. Trimming shortened V by 0 bases and J by 5 bases, and 9 bases separated the two germline ends. The CDR3 runs 14 residues. The CDR3 spells CASSLEGQDNEQFF. The CDR3 DNA sequence: TGCGCCAGCAGCTTGGAAGGACAAGACAATGAGCAGTTCTTC.

The genes are TRBV19 and TRBJ1-6; possibly TRBD1 for D (5 bases). Germline CDR1 is LNHDA and CDR2 is SQIVND (reference sequence). V was pared by 3 bases and J by 2 bases, with 14 bases between. This CDR3 is 17 amino acids long. In DNA form, the CDR3 reads TGTGCCAGTAGTATTTTACCCCAGGGCGCCTATAATTCACCCCTCCACTTT. Translating it yields CASSILPQGAYNSPLHF.

The rearrangement links TRBV6-1 to TRBJ2-2; D is possibly TRBD1 (5 bases). Per germline, CDR1 MNHNS and CDR2 SASEGT. The CDR3 consists of 16 residues. V gave up 0 bases and J gave up 0 bases, with 8 bases separating them. CDR3 sequence: CASSEAAGPNTGELFF. The CDR3 nucleotides are TGTGCCAGCAGTGAAGCGGCAGGGCCGAACACCGGGGAGCTGTTTTTT.